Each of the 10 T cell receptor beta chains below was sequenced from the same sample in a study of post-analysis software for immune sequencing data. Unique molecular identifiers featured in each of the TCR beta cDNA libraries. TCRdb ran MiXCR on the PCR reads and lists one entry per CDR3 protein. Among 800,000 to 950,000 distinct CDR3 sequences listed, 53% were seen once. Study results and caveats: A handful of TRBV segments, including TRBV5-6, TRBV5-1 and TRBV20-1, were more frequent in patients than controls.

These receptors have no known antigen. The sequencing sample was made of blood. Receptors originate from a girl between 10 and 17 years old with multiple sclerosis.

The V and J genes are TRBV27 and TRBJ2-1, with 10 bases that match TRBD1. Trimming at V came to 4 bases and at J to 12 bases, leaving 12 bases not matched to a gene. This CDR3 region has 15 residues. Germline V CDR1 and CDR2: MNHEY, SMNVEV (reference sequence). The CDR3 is CASSSSGQGLDVQFF. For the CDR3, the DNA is TGTGCCAGCAGTTCCTCGGGACAGGGGTTGGATGTGCAGTTCTTC.

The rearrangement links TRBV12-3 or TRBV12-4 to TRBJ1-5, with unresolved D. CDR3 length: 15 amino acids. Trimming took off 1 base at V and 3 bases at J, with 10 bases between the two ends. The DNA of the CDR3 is TGTGCCAGCAGTTTAGATGGCCACCCCAATCAGCCCCAGCATTTT. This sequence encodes CASSLDGHPNQPQHF.

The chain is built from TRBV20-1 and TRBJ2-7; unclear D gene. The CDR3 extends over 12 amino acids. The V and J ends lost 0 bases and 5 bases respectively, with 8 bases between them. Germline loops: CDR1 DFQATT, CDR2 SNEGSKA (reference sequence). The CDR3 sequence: CSARDLGNEQYF. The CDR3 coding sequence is TGCAGTGCTAGAGATTTGGGAAACGAGCAGTACTTC.

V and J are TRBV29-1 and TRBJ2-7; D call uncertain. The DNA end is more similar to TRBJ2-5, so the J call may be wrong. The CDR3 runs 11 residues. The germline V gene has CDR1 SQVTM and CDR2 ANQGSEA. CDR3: CSAKRVETQYF. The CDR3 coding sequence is TGCAGCGCTAAGCGAGTAGAGACCCAGTACTTC.

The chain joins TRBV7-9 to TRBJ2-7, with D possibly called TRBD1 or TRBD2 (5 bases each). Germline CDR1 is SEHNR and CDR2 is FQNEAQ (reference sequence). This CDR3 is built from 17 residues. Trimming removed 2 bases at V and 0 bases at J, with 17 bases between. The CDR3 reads CASSLNSPGPISYEQYF. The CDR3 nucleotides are TGTGCCAGCAGCTTAAATTCGCCGGGGCCGATCTCCTACGAGCAGTACTTC.

The CDR3 DNA is TGTGCCAGCAGTCAAAGGCCGGGTCAGGGGTATGAAAAACTGTTTTTT. Translating it yields CASSQRPGQGYEKLFF. This sequence joins TRBV27 and TRBJ1-4; D possibly corresponds to TRBD1 (6 bases). This CDR3 is built from 16 residues. Germline V gives CDR1 MNHEY, CDR2 SMNVEV (reference sequence). The V end was cut by 5 bases, the J end by 6 bases, with 19 bases between.

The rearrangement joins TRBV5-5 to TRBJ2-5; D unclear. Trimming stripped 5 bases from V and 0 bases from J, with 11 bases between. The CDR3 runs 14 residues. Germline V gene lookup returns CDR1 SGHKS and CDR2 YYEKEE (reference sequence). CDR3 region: CASSREENQETQYF. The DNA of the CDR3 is TGTGCCAGCAGTAGAGAGGAAAACCAAGAGACCCAGTACTTC. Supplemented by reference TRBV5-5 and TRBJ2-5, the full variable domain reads DAGVTQSPTHLIKTRGQQVTLRCSPISGHKSVSWYQQVLGQGPQFIFQYYEKEERGRGNFPDRFSARQFPNYSSELNVNALLLGDSALYLCASSREENQETQYFGPGTRLLVL.

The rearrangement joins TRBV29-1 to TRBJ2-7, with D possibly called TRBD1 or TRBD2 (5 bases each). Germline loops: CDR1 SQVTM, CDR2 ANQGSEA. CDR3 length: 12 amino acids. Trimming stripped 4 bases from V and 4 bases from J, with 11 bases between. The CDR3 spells CSVVGERYEQYF. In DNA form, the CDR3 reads TGCAGCGTTGTGGGGGAGAGGTACGAGCAGTACTTC.

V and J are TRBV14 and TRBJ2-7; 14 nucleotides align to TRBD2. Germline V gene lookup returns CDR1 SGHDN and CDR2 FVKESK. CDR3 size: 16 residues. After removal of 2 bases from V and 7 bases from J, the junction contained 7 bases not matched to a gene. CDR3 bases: TGTGCCAGCAGCCAACTGGGACTAGCGGGAGACAATGAGCAGTACTTC. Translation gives CASSQLGLAGDNEQYF.

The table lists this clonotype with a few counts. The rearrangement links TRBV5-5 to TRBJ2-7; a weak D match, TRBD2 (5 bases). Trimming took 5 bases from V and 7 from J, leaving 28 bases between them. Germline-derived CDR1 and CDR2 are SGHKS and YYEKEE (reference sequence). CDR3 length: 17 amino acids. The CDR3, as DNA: TGTGCCAGCAGGCTAGAGCCGGGATTCCCGAGGTTGGTGGAGCAGTACTTC. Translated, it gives CASRLEPGFPRLVEQYF.